A selection of T cell receptor beta chains follows, all from one sample in a study of early T cells in non-severe SARS-CoV-2 infection. Each CDR3 protein gets one entry after TCRdb re-called the 5' RACE reads with MiXCR. The sample lists over 25,000 distinct CDR3 sequences; 8.5% to 10% were seen once. The specimen sequenced was whole blood. Every receptor here comes from an adult who was a healthcare worker with PCR-confirmed SARS-CoV-2 infection or an uninfected control (not recorded which). Both conserved end residues are part of each CDR3. A D gene is named only where the DNA matches it firmly. The size entry is marked missing in some rows and otherwise reads once, few, many or a size class.

d_gene,abundance,j_gene,v_gene,CDR3nt,CDR3aa
-,few,TRBJ2-7,TRBV6-2/TRBV6-3,TGTGCCAGCAGTGCCTACGAGCAGTACTTC,CASSAYEQYF
-,many,TRBJ2-1,TRBV7-2,TGTGCCAGCAGCTTCGATCCTTCCCCCTACAATGAGCAGTTCTTC,CASSFDPSPYNEQFF
-,medium-sized,TRBJ1-2,TRBV19,TGTGCCAGTAGTATAGATCAAGGGCTTGGATATGGCTACACCTTC,CASSIDQGLGYGYTF
-,many,TRBJ1-1,TRBV3-1,TGTGCCAGCAGTCTTCCGACGGTGGAGGGGACTGAAGCTTTCTTT,CASSLPTVEGTEAFF
-,-,TRBJ1-1,TRBV29-1,TGCAGCGTTGAACCGGACACCCTGCCGTTGGCTTTCTTT,CSVEPDTLPLAFF
-,many,TRBJ2-6,TRBV20-1,TGCAGTGCTTCTCAGGGACATCCCGCCTCTGGGGCCAACGTCCTGACTTTC,CSASQGHPASGANVLTF
-,many,TRBJ2-7,TRBV18,TGTGCCAGCTCACCACAGGTCCTCGGTCCCCCCTACGAGCAGTACTTC,CASSPQVLGPPYEQYF
-,many,TRBJ2-7,TRBV7-2,TGTGCCAGCAGCTTTGGGGCCGAGCAGTACTTC,CASSFGAEQYF
TRBD1,many,TRBJ1-2,TRBV6-5,TGTGCCAGCAGGCGACAGGGGGGAGGATATGGCTACACCTTC,CASRRQGGGYGYTF
-,many,TRBJ1-2,TRBV7-9,TGTGCCAGCAGCTTAGGGGACGGTGCTAACTATGGCTACACCTTC,CASSLGDGANYGYTF
-,many,TRBJ1-5,TRBV4-1,TGCGCCAGCAGCCAAGCCGACAGAAGGGGTCAGCCCCAGCATTTT,CASSQADRRGQPQHF
TRBD1,many,TRBJ1-2,TRBV7-8,TGTGCCAGCAGCCCAGGGGGCGCGTGGGGCTACACCTTC,CASSPGGAWGYTF
-,many,TRBJ2-4,TRBV3-1,TGTGCCAGCAGCCAAGGTGCGGGGCCCAAAAACATTCAGTACTTC,CASSQGAGPKNIQYF
-,-,TRBJ2-1,TRBV4-1,TGCGCCAGCAGCCAAGACCCTTACAATGGGCAGTTCTTC,CASSQDPYNGQFF
-,many,TRBJ2-4,TRBV20-1,TGCAGTGCTAGTATCCAGGGGGGAAACATTCAGTACTTC,CSASIQGGNIQYF
TRBD1,many,TRBJ1-6,TRBV12-3/TRBV12-4,TGTGCCAGCAGTCCCGACAGGGGCTCCTATAATTCACCCCTCCACTTT,CASSPDRGSYNSPLHF
-,-,TRBJ1-2,TRBV7-8,TGTGCCAGCAGCCCGACGTTGGGAGGCTATGGCTACACCTTC,CASSPTLGGYGYTF
-,medium-sized,TRBJ2-2,TRBV7-2,TGTGCCAGCAGCTGGGAGACGAACACCGGGGAGCTGTTTTTT,CASSWETNTGELFF
-,many,TRBJ2-3,TRBV5-1,TGCGCCAGCAGCTTGGATGAGGGTGGAAAGCGTCCGCAGTATTTT,CASSLDEGGKRPQYF
TRBD2,many,TRBJ2-1,TRBV4-3,TGCGCCAGCAGCCACGGGACTAGCGGGGGCGATGAGCAGTTCTTC,CASSHGTSGGDEQFF
TRBD1,-,TRBJ2-5,TRBV29-1,TGCAGCGTCAAGGGACAGGGGGCTGAGACCCAGTACTTC,CSVKGQGAETQYF
-,many,TRBJ2-2,TRBV25-1,TGTGCCAGCAGTGTCGTAGAGGAGCTGTTTTTT,CASSVVEELFF
-,many,TRBJ1-4,TRBV11-2,TGTGCCAGCAGCTTGCAGGGAACAACTAATGAAAAACTGTTTTTT,CASSLQGTTNEKLFF
-,-,TRBJ1-1,TRBV4-1,TGCGCCACCGCCCCGGGACCCATGAACACTGAAGCTTTCTTT,CATAPGPMNTEAFF
TRBD2,-,TRBJ2-7,TRBV24-1,TGTGCCACCAGTGACAGCTCGGCGGGGGGTTCCTACGAGCAGTACTTC,CATSDSSAGGSYEQYF
-,-,TRBJ1-2,TRBV9,TGTGCCAGCAGCGTAGATGGGGGGACGGCCCCCTATGGCTACACCTTC,CASSVDGGTAPYGYTF
-,-,TRBJ1-6,TRBV6-2/TRBV6-3,TGTGCCAGCAGTAACTCCGGGACACTGGGGCTTTCACCCCTCCACTTT,CASSNSGTLGLSPLHF